The clone carrying this T cell receptor beta chain occurred a few times. What it binds is not known. The germline CDR1 and CDR2 sequences are SGHVS and FNYEAQ. CDR3 length: 14 residues. V was pared by 5 bases and J by 11 bases, with 21 bases between. These data are taken from a study of blood T cells in healthy people across ages. Study conclusions and caveats: A greater number of naive CD4+ cells and higher diversity distinguished long-lived donors from aged donors.

Using a J-beta primer mix together with a sample-barcoded 5' primer, a second PCR was run for roughly 7 to 11 cycles. TCRdb reprocessed the 5' RACE reads via MiXCR and lists one record per CDR3 protein. The sample consists of about a million distinct CDR3 sequences, roughly 50% of them appearing once. This receptor was identified in a woman aged 55-69 years in good health. The chain has TRBV7-6 and TRBJ1-2; D is uncertain. What was sequenced was blood. CDR3 in DNA: TGTGCCAGCAGCCGATCGACGGACGGTTGGCGGTACACCTTC. This sequence encodes CASSRSTDGWRYTF.